The following is a T cell receptor beta chain sequence with its context. The antigen remains unidentified. With 60 Vbeta and 13 Jbeta primers, the PCR was carried out. Clones were sequenced by immunoSEQ multiplex PCR, and TCRdb holds only the in-frame ones, with some missing. The sample lists more than 80,000 clones, approximately 80% occurring once. This sample was taken from a study of cytomegalovirus exposure and HLA in healthy donors. Findings of the study overall: Rare TCR sequences predominated, though certain public TCRs were found in many donors.

Trimming stripped 8 bases from V and 5 bases from J, with 15 bases between. Germline CDR1 is SGHTA and CDR2 is FQGTGA. The CDR3 runs to 13 residues. The V gene is TRBV7-3, the J gene TRBJ2-5; D is undetermined. The sequence came from a man aged 55-75 years in good health and CMV-seronegative. Sequenced material: PBMCs. The CDR3 DNA sequence: TGTGCCAGCTCCAAATCCTCGCAGGAGACCCAGTACTTC. This encodes CASSKSSQETQYF. The entire variable domain, with the rest obtained from reference TRBV7-3 and TRBJ2-5, is as follows: GAGVSQTPSNKVTEKGKYVELRCDPISGHTALYWYRQSLGQGPEFLIYFQGTGAADDSGLPNDRFFAVRPEGSVSTLKIQRTERGDSAVYLCASSKSSQETQYFGPGTRLLVL.